The clone carrying this T cell receptor beta chain was seen more than once but under ten times. Its antigen is undetermined. Profiling relied on immunoSEQ multiplex PCR, and the TCRdb table lists in-frame clones only, not all of them. The data hold 150,000 or so clones, with 91% observed a single time. The germline CDR1 and CDR2 sequences are PRHDT and FYEKMQ (reference sequence). Between the trimmed V and J ends, which lost 4 bases and 0 bases, there was a span of 12 bases. The CDR3 length is 16 residues. The sample is drawn from a study of T cell responses to AZD1222 COVID-19 vaccine. Regarding the study as a whole: Following two doses of AZD1222, Spike-specific TCR breadth and depth rose.

The material sequenced was peripheral blood, taken on day 0 of AZD1222 vaccination. This sequence joins TRBV13 and TRBJ1-4, with a possible D match to TRBD1 (5 bases). The TCR originated in an adult in good health. The CDR3 DNA reads TGTGCCAGCAGCTCTAAACAGGAGGCAACTAATGAAAAACTGTTTTTT. Translating it yields CASSSKQEATNEKLFF.